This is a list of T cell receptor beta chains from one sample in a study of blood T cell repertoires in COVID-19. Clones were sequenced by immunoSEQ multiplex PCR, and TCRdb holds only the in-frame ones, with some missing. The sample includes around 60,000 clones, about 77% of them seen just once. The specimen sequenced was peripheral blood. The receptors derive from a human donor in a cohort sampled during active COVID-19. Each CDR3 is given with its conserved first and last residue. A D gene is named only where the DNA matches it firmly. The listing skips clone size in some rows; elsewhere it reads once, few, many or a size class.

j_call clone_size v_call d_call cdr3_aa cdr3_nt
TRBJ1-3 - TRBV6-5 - CASRQGLTGNTIYF TGTGCCAGCAGACAGGGTCTGACTGGAAACACCATATATTTT
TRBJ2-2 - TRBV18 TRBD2 CASSQGTSDRELFF TGTGCCAGCTCACAGGGGACTAGCGACCGGGAGCTGTTTTTT
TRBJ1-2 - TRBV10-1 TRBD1 CASSGQGNYGYTF TGCGCCAGCAGCGGACAGGGAAACTATGGCTACACCTTC
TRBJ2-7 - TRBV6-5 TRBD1 CASSRPGQAGGEQYF TGTGCCAGCAGTCGCCCGGGACAGGCTGGGGGCGAGCAGTACTTC
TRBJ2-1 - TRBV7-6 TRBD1 CASSETGGLWGEQFF TGTGCCAGCAGCGAGACAGGGGGGTTGTGGGGTGAGCAGTTCTTC
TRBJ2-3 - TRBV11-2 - CASSLEGGAGDTQYF TGTGCCAGCAGCTTAGAGGGGGGGGCCGGAGATACGCAGTATTTT
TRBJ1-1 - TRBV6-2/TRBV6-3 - CASSYQATNTEAFF TGTGCCAGCAGTTACCAGGCTACTAACACTGAAGCTTTCTTT
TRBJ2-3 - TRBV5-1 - CASSGQGRVWDTQYF TGCGCCAGCAGCGGCCAGGGGCGAGTGTGGGATACGCAGTATTTT
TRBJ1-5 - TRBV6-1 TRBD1 CASTGGPYSNQPQHF TGTGCCAGCACAGGGGGGCCCTATAGCAATCAGCCCCAGCATTTT
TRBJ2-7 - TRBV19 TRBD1 CASSSTRDSYYEQYF TGTGCCAGTAGTTCCACCCGGGACAGTTACTACGAGCAGTACTTC
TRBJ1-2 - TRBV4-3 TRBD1 CASSQDDSGGRGYGYTF TGCGCCAGCAGCCAAGATGATAGCGGGGGCAGGGGGTATGGCTACACCTTC
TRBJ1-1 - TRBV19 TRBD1 CASSVDRANTEAFF TGTGCCAGTAGCGTGGACAGGGCGAACACTGAAGCTTTCTTT
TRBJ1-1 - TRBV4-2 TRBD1 CASTSGTANTEAFF TGTGCCAGCACCTCTGGGACAGCGAACACTGAAGCTTTCTTT
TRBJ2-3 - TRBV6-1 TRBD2 CASSEVASGGFSTDTQYF TGTGCCAGCAGTGAAGTGGCTAGCGGGGGGTTCAGCACAGATACGCAGTATTTT
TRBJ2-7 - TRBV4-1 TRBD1 CASSPTGGNEQYF TGCGCCAGCAGTCCCACAGGGGGCAACGAGCAGTACTTC
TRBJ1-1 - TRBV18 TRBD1 CASSPTGQGPRNTEAFF TGTGCCAGCTCACCTACGGGACAGGGGCCAAGGAACACTGAAGCTTTCTTT
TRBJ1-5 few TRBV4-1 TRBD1 CASSHGSGTDYQPQHF TGCGCCAGCAGCCACGGTTCCGGGACAGACTATCAGCCCCAGCATTTT
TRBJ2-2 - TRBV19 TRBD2 CASSLAGGTTGELFF TGTGCCAGTAGCTTAGCGGGGGGGACCACCGGGGAGCTGTTTTTT
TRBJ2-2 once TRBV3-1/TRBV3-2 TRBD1 CASSLRDRENTGELFF TGTGCCAGCAGCCTTCGGGACAGGGAGAACACCGGGGAGCTGTTTTTT
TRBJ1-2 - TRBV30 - CALTPGVSYGYTF TGTGCCTTAACGCCCGGGGTTAGCTATGGCTACACCTTC
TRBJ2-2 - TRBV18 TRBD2 CASSPLAANTGELFF TGTGCCAGCTCACCTCTAGCGGCGAACACCGGGGAGCTGTTTTTT
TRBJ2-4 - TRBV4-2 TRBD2 CASSQSGRVNIQYF TGTGCCAGCAGCCAGAGCGGGAGGGTAAACATTCAGTACTTC
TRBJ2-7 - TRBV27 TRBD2 CASSFLSGGAAEQYF TGTGCCAGCAGTTTTCTCAGCGGGGGGGCTGCGGAGCAGTACTTC
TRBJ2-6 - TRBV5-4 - CASSNRAGANVLTF TGTGCCAGCAGCAACAGGGCCGGGGCCAACGTCCTGACTTTC
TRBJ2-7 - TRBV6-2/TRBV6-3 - CASSAGYEQYF TGTGCCAGCAGCGCGGGCTACGAGCAGTACTTC
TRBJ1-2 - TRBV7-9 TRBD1 CASSLGQGIYGYTF TGTGCCAGCAGCTTAGGACAGGGGATCTATGGCTACACCTTC
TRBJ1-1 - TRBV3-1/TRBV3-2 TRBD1 CASSLQSGTGVGNTEAFF TGTGCCAGCAGCCTCCAAAGCGGGACAGGGGTGGGGAACACTGAAGCTTTCTTT
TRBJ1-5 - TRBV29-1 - CSVMTGPFGPQHF TGCAGCGTTATGACAGGACCTTTTGGGCCCCAGCATTTT
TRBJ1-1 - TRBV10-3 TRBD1 CAISDPIDRETTEAFF TGTGCCATCAGTGACCCTATTGACAGGGAAACCACTGAAGCTTTCTTT
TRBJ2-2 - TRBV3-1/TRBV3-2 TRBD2 CASRPTSGGSTGELFF TGTGCCAGCAGGCCAACTAGCGGGGGGTCCACCGGGGAGCTGTTTTTT
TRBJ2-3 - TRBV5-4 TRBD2 CASSLASGGGDTQYF TGTGCCAGCAGCTTGGCTAGCGGGGGGGGAGATACGCAGTATTTT
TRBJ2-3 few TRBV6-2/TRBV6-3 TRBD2 CASSWFGGSTNTQYF TGTGCCAGCAGTTGGTTTGGCGGGAGCACAAATACGCAGTATTTT
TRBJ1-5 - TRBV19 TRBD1 CASSLRDRSYSNQPQHF TGTGCCAGTAGTCTTCGGGACAGGAGTTATAGCAATCAGCCCCAGCATTTT
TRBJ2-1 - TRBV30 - CAWSVQPLSNEQFF TGTGCCTGGAGTGTACAGCCCCTTTCCAATGAGCAGTTCTTC
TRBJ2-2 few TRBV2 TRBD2 CASSGGGGPPPGELFF TGTGCCAGCAGTGGGGGGGGTGGGCCTCCACCCGGGGAGCTGTTTTTT
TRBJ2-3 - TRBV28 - CASRIRPGGTDTQYF TGTGCCAGCAGGATACGGCCGGGTGGCACAGATACGCAGTATTTT
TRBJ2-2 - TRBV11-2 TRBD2 CASSLRTSGLEGTGELFF TGTGCCAGCAGCTTAAGGACTAGCGGGCTGGAGGGCACCGGGGAGCTGTTTTTT
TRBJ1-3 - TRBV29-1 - CSVETGSGNTIYF TGCAGCGTTGAAACCGGCTCTGGAAACACCATATATTTT
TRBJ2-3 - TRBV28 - CASSPGSAAYTDTQYF TGTGCCAGCAGCCCCGGGAGTGCAGCCTACACAGATACGCAGTATTTT
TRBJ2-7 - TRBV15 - CATSRNTGGVSYEQYF TGTGCCACCAGCAGAAATACAGGGGGGGTCTCCTACGAGCAGTACTTC
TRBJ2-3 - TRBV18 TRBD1 CASSRDRGVDTQYF TGTGCCAGCTCACGGGACAGGGGTGTGGATACGCAGTATTTT
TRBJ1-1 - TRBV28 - CASKRVGNTEAFF TGTGCCAGCAAGAGGGTAGGAAACACTGAAGCTTTCTTT